Reported below is one TCR beta chain. Its antigen is undetermined. This entry is derived from a study of OX40 agonist ivuxolimab in advanced cancers. Whole-study context: Partial responses were achieved by three patients, one with hepatocellular carcinoma and two with cutaneous melanoma. General study results and limits: Researchers report that CD8+ T cells had, on average, more expanded clones than CD4+. Antigen specificity was not determined for the expanded peripheral T cells.

Germline V gives CDR1 SGHRS, CDR2 YFSETQ. V was trimmed by 1 base and J by 3 bases, leaving 14 bases between them. This CDR3 contains 15 residues. Here immunoSEQ multiplex PCR was the method, and the copy in TCRdb shows in-frame clones only, minus some. This table has over 55,000 clones, approximately 90% appearing once. This sequence originates from an adult with an advanced solid tumor such as melanoma, head and neck, liver or kidney cancer. The input for sequencing was CD4+ or CD8+ T cells sorted from blood, taken in a trial of the OX40 agonist ivuxolimab. The chain is built from TRBV5-1 and TRBJ2-7, with D unresolved. The CDR3 region has the DNA TGCGCCAGCAGCTTGTTACCGGCAACTAACTACGAGCAGTACTTC. It is translated as CASSLLPATNYEQYF.